The clone carrying this TCR beta chain showed up just a few times. CD8+ T cells were isolated by anti-CD4 multisort bead depletion, then anti-CD8 bead selection. This entry is derived from a study of relationships among human T cell subsets. V gave up 7 bases and J gave up 6 bases, with 14 bases separating them. The germline V gene encodes CDR1 KGHSH and CDR2 LQKENI. The CDR3 covers 13 residues. From mRNA, alpha and beta CDR3 regions were amplified using semiquantitative ARM-PCR. Tagged nested gene-specific primers were used first, then communal superprimers amplified exponentially. One entry per CDR3 protein, called by TCRdb with MiXCR from the multiplex PCR reads. The sample lists fewer than 5,500 distinct CDR3 sequences, about 59% occurring once.

This TCR derives from a man aged 35-49 years in good health. The sequenced sample was CD8+ T cells sorted from blood. This sequence joins TRBV18 and TRBJ2-3; D is perhaps TRBD1 (6 bases). The CDR3 spells CASCDVGGDTQYF. In DNA, the CDR3 is TGTGCCAGCTGCGATGTTGGGGGCGATACGCAGTATTTT.